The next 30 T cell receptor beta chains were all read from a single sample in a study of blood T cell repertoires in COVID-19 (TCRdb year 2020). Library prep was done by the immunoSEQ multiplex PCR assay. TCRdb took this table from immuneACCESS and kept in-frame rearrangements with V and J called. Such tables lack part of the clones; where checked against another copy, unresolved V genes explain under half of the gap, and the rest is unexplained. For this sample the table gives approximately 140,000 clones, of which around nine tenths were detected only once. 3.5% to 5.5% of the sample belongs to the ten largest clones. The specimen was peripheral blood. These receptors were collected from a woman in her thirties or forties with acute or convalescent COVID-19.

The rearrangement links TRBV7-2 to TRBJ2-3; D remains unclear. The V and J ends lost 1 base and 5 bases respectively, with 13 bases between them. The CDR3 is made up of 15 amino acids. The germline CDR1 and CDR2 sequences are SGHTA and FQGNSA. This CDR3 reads CASSLVRYGLDTQYF. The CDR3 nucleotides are TGTGCCAGCAGCTTAGTACGGTATGGTCTAGATACGCAGTATTTT.

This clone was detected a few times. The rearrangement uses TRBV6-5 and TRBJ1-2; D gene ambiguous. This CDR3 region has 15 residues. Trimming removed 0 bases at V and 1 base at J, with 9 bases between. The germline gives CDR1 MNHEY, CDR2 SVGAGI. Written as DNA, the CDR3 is TGTGCCAGCAGTTACTCGGGAGGGCTTAACTATGGCTACACCTTC. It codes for CASSYSGGLNYGYTF.

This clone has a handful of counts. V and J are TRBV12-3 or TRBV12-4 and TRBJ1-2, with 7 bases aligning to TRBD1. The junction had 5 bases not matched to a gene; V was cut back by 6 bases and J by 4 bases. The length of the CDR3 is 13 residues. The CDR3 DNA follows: TGTGCCAGCAGCGGTGGACAGGTCTATGGCTACACCTTC. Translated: CASSGGQVYGYTF.

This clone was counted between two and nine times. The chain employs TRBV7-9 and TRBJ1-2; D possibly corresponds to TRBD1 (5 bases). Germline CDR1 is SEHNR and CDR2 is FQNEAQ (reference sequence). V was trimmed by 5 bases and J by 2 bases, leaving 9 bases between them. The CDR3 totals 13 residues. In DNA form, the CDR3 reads TGTGCCAGCAGCGTCGGGGGGAACTATGGCTACACCTTC. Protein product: CASSVGGNYGYTF.

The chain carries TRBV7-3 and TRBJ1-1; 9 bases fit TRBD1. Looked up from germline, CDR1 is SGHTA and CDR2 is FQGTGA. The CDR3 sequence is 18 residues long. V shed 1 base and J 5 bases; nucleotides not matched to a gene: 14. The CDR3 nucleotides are TGTGCCAGCAGCTTAAGTAGGGGTCAACAGGGGGCGAAGACTGAAGCTTTCTTT. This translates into CASSLSRGQQGAKTEAFF.

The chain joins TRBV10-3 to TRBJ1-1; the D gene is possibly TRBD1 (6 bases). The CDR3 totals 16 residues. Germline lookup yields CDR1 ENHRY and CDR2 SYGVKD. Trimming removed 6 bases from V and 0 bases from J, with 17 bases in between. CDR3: CAIRQPKQGMNTEAFF. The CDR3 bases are TGTGCCATCAGGCAACCCAAACAGGGAATGAACACTGAAGCTTTCTTT.

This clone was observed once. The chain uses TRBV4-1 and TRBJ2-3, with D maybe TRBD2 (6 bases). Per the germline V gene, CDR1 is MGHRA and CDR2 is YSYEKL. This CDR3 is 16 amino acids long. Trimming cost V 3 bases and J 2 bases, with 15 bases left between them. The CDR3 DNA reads TGCGCCAGCAGCCAGTATACCGGGACTGCCACAGATACGCAGTATTTT. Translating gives CASSQYTGTATDTQYF.

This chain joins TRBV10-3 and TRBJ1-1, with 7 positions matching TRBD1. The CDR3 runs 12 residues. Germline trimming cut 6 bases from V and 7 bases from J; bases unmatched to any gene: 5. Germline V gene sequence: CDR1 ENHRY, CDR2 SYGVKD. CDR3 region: CAIRQGLGEAFF. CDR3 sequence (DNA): TGTGCCATCAGACAGGGGCTTGGTGAAGCTTTCTTT.

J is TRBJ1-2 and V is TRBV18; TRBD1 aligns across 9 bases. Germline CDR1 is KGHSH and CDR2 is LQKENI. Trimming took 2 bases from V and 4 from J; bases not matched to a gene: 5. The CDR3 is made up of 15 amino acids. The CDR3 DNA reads TGTGCCAGCTCACCAGGACAGGGGAGGGCCTATGGCTACACCTTC. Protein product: CASSPGQGRAYGYTF.

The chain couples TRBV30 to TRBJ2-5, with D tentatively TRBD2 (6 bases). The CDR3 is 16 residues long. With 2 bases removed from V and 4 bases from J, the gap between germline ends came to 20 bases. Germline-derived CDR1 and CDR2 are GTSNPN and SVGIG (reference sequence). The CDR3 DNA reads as TGTGCCTGGAGTTCCCTTTCAGGGAGGCAACGAGAGACCCAGTACTTC. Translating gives CAWSSLSGRQRETQYF.

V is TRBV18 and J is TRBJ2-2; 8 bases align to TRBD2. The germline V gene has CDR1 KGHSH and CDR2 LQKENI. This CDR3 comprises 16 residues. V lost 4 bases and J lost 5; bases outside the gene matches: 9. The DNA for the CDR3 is TGTGCCAGCTCACAAGTAGGAAGCGGGAGAACCGGGGAGCTGTTTTTT. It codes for CASSQVGSGRTGELFF.

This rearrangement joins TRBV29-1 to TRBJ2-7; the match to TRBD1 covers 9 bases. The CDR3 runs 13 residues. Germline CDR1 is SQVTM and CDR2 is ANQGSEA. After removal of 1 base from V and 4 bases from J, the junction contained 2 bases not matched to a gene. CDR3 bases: TGCAGCGTTGAAGGGGGACAGGGTTACGAGCAGTACTTC. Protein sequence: CSVEGGQGYEQYF.

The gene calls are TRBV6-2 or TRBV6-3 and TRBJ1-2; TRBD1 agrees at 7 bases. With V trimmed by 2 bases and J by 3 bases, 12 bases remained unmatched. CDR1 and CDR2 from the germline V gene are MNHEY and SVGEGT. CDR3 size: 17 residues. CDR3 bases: TGTGCCAGCAGTTACCCGACGAGGGGGCAAGAAGACTATGGCTACACCTTC. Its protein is CASSYPTRGQEDYGYTF.

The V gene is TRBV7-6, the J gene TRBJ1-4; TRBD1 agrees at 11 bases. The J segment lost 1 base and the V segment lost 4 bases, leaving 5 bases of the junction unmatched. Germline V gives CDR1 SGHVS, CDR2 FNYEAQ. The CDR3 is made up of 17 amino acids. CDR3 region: CASSWGQGVETNEKLFF. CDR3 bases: TGTGCCAGCAGCTGGGGACAGGGGGTCGAAACTAATGAAAAACTGTTTTTT.

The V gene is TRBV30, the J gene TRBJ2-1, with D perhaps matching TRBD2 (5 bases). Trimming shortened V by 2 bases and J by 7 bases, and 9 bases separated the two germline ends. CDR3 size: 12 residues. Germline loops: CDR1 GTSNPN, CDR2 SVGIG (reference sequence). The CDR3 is CAWSLTGNEQFF. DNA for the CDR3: TGTGCCTGGAGTCTCACGGGAAATGAGCAGTTCTTC. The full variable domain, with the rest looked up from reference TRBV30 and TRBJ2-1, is SQTIHQWPATLVQPVGSPLSLECTVEGTSNPNLYWYRQAAGRGLQLLFYSVGIGQISSEVPQNLSASRPQDRQFILSSKKLLLSDSGFYLCAWSLTGNEQFFGPGTRLTVL.

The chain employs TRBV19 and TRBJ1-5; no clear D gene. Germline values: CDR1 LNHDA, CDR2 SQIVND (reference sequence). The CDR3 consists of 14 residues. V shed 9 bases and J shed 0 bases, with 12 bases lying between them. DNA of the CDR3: TGTGCCAGCCGGGTCCCGGATAGCAATCAGCCCCAGCATTTT. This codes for CASRVPDSNQPQHF. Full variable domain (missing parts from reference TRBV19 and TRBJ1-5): DGGITQSPKYLFRKEGQNVTLSCEQNLNHDAMYWYRQDPGQGLRLIYYSQIVNDFQKGDIAEGYSVSREKKESFPLTVTSAQKNPTAFYLCASRVPDSNQPQHFGDGTRLSIL.

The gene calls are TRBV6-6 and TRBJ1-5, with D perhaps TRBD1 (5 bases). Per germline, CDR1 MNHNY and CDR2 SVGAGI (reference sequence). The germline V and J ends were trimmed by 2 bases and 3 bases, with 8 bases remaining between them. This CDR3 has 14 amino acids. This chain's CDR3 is CASSYGAANQPQHF. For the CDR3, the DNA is TGTGCCAGCAGTTACGGGGCGGCCAATCAGCCCCAGCATTTT.

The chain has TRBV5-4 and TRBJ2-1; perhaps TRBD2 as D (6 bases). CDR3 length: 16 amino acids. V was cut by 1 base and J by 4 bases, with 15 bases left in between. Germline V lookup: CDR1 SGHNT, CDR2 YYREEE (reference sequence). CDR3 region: CASSLTTGTVYNEQFF. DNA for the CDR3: TGTGCCAGCAGCTTGACCACCGGGACTGTTTACAATGAGCAGTTCTTC. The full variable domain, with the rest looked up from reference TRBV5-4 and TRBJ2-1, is ETGVTQSPTHLIKTRGQQVTLRCSSQSGHNTVSWYQQALGQGPQFIFQYYREEENGRGNFPPRFSGLQFPNYSSELNVNALELDDSALYLCASSLTTGTVYNEQFFGPGTRLTVL.

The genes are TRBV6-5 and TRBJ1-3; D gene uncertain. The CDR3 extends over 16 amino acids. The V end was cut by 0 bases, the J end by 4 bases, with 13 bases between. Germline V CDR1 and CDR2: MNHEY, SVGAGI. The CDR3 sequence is CASSYSAVNGGNTIYF. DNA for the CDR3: TGTGCCAGCAGTTACTCAGCGGTTAATGGGGGAAACACCATATATTTT.

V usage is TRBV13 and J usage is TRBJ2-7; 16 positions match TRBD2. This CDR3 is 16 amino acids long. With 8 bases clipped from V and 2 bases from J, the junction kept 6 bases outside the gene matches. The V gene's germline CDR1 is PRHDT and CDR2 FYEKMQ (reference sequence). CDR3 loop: CASLGTSGRAPYEQYF. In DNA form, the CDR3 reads TGTGCCAGCCTCGGGACTAGCGGGAGGGCCCCCTACGAGCAGTACTTC. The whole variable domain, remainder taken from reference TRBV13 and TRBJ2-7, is AAGVIQSPRHLIKEKRETATLKCYPIPRHDTVYWYQQGPGQDPQFLISFYEKMQSDKGSIPDRFSAQQFSDYHSELNMSSLELGDSALYFCASLGTSGRAPYEQYFGPGTRLTVT.

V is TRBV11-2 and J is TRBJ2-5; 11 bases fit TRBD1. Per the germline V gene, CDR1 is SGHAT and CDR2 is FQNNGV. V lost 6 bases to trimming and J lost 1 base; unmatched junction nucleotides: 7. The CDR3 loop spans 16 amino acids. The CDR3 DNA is TGTGCCAGCAGAGATGGACAGGGGGCAGTCCAAGAGACCCAGTACTTC. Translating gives CASRDGQGAVQETQYF.

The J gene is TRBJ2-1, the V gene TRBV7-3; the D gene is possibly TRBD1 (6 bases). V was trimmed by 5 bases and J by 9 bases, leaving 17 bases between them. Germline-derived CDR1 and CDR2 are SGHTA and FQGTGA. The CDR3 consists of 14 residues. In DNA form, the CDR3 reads TGTGCCAGCAGCACCTCCCCAGGGGTTGGTGAGCAGTTCTTC. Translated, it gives CASSTSPGVGEQFF.

DNA of the CDR3: TGCGCCAGCAGCCAAGATCAAGGGGGATTCGATACGCAGTATTTT. The encoded protein is CASSQDQGGFDTQYF. The chain employs TRBV4-3 and TRBJ2-3, with D maybe TRBD1 (6 bases). CDR3 length equals 15 residues. Germline CDR1 reads LGHNA; CDR2 reads YSLEER. Trimming took 0 bases from V and 6 from J, leaving 13 bases between them.

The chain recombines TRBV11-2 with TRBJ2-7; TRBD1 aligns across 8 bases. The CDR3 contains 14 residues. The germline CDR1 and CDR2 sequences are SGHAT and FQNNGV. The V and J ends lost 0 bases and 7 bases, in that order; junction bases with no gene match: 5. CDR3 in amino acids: CASSLDQGATEQYF. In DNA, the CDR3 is TGTGCCAGCAGCTTAGACCAGGGGGCTACTGAGCAGTACTTC.

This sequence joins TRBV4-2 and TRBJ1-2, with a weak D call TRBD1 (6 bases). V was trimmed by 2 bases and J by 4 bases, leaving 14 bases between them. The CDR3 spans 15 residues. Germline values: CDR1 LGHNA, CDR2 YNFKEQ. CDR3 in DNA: TGTGCCAGCAGCCAATCAGGGGCAGGAAGCTATGGCTACACCTTC. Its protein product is CASSQSGAGSYGYTF.

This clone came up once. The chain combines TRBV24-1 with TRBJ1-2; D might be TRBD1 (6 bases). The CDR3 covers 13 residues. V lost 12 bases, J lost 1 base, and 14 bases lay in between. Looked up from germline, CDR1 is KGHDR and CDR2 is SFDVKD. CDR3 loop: CASREGDNYGYTF. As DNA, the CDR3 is TGTGCCTCCCGGGAGGGGGATAACTATGGCTACACCTTC.

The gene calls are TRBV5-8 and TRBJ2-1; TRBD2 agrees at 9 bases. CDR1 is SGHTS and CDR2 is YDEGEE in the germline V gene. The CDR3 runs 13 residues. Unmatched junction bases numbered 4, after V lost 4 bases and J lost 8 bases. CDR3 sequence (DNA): TGTGCCAGCAGCGCAAGACTAGCGGATGAGCAGTTCTTC. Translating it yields CASSARLADEQFF.

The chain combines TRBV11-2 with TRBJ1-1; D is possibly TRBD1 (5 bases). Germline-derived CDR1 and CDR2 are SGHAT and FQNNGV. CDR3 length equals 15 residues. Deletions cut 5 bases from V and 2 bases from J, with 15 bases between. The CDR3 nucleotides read TGTGCCAGCAGCCTCCGGGGGAGGATCAACACTGAAGCTTTCTTT. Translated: CASSLRGRINTEAFF. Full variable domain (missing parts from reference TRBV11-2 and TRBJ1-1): EAGVAQSPRYKIIEKRQSVAFWCNPISGHATLYWYQQILGQGPKLLIQFQNNGVVDDSQLPKDRFSAERLKGVDSTLKIQPAKLEDSAVYLCASSLRGRINTEAFFGQGTRLTVV.

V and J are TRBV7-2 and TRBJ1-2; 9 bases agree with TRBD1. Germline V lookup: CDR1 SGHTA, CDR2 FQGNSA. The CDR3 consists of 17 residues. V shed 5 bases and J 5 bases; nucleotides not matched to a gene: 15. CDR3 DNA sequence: TGTGCCAGCAGCCCCAGGTCGGGACAGGGAAATTATTATGGCTACACCTTC. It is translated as CASSPRSGQGNYYGYTF.

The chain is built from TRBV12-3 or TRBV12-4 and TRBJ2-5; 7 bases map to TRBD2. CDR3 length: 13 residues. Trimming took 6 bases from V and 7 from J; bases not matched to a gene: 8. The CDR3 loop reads CASSPPGGGTQYF. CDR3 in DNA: TGTGCCAGCAGCCCACCGGGCGGGGGGACCCAGTACTTC.